Detailed here is one T cell receptor (beta chain). The antigen remains undetermined. TCRB transcripts that were expressed got sequenced, as all of the isolated RNA had been reverse transcribed. TCRdb keeps only in-frame clones here, not all; method: immunoSEQ multiplex PCR. The table includes almost 350,000 clones, about 18% detected once. These data originate in a study of beta chain features in type 1 diabetes. Per germline, CDR1 SGDLS and CDR2 YYNGEE. Trimming left V 3 bases short and J 2 bases short, with 14 bases between. The CDR3 extends over 15 amino acids. Whole-study results and caveats: Shortening that was moderate but significant affected the TCRB CDR3s of Type 1 diabetes patients in all four CD4+ subsets.

The receptor was derived from a woman under 30 in good health. The J gene is TRBJ1-2, the V gene TRBV9; possible D gene TRBD1, 5 bases. The material sequenced was naive CD4+ T cells from blood. CDR3 in amino acids: CASSGKRRGNYGYTF. The CDR3 coding sequence is TGTGCCAGCAGCGGTAAGCGAAGGGGCAACTATGGCTACACCTTC.